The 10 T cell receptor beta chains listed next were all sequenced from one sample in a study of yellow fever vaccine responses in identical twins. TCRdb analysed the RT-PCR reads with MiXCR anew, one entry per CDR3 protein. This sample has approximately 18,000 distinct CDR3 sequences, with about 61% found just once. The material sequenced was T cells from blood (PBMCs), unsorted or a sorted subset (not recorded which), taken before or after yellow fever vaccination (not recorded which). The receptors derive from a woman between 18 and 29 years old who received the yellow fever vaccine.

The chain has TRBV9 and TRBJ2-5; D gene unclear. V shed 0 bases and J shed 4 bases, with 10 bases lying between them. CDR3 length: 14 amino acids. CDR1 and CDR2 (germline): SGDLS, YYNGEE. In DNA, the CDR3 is TGTGCCAGCAGCGTAGGTCATGTGGGAGAGACCCAGTACTTC. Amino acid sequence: CASSVGHVGETQYF.

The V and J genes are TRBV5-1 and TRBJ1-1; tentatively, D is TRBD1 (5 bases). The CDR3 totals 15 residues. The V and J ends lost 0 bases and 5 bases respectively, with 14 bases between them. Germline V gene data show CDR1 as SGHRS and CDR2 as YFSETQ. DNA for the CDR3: TGCGCCAGCAGCTTGGGGGCAGGGTGGGTGACTGAAGCTTTCTTT. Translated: CASSLGAGWVTEAFF.

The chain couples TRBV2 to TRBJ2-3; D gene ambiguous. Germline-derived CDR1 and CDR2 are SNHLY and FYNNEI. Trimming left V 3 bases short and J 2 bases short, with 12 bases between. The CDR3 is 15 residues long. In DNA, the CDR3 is TGTGCCAGCAGTGAGAACGGGTCGCCCACAGATACGCAGTATTTT. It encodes CASSENGSPTDTQYF.

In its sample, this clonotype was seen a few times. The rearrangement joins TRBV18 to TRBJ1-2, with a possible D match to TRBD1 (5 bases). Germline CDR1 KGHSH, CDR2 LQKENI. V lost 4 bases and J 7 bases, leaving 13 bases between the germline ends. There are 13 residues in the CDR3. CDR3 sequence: CASSLQGSSGYTF. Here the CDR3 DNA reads TGTGCCAGCTCACTTCAGGGAAGTAGTGGCTACACCTTC.

The CDR3 protein is CSVDFGVRGPTDTQYF. CDR3 DNA sequence: TGCAGCGTTGATTTTGGGGTCAGGGGGCCAACAGATACGCAGTATTTT. This chain connects TRBV29-1 to TRBJ2-3; 8 bases are a match to TRBD1. Germline CDR1 SQVTM, CDR2 ANQGSEA. This CDR3 has 16 residues. Unmatched junction bases numbered 11, after V lost 3 bases and J lost 3 bases.

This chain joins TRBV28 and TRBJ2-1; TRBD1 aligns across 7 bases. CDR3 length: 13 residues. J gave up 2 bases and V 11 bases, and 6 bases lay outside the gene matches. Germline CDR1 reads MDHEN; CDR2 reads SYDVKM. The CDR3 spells CAGGQATYNEQFF. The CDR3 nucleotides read TGTGCCGGTGGACAGGCAACCTACAATGAGCAGTTCTTC.

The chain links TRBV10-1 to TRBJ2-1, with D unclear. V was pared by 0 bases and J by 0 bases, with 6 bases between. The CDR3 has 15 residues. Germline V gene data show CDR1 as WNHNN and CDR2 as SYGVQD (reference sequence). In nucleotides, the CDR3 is TGCGCCAGCAGTGAGTCGAGGAGCTCCTACAATGAGCAGTTCTTC. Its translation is CASSESRSSYNEQFF.

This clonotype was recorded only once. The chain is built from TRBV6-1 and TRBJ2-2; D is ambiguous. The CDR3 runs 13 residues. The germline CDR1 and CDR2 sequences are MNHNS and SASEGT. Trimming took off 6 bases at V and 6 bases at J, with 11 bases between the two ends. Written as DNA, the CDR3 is TGTGCCAGCAGCCGTGCATCCCCCGGGGAGCTGTTTTTT. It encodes CASSRASPGELFF.

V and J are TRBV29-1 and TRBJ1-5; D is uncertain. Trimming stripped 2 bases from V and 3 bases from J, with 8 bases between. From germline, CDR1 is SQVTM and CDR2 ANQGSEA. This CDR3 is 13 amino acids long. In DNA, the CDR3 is TGCAGCGTTGAAATTGGGGTCAATCAGCCCCAGCATTTT. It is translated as CSVEIGVNQPQHF.

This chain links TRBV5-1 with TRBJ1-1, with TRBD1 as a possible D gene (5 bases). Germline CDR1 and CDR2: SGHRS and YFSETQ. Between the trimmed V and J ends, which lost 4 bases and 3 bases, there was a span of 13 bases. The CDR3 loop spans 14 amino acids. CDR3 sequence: CASSLQGKDTEAFF. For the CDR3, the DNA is TGCGCCAGCAGCCTTCAGGGCAAGGACACTGAAGCTTTCTTT.